Each of the 16 T cell receptor beta chains below was sequenced from the same sample in a study of cytomegalovirus exposure and HLA in healthy donors. The PCR ran on 60 Vbeta and 13 Jbeta primers. Assay used: immunoSEQ multiplex PCR; TCRdb lists only in-frame clones, some missing. The table includes about 150,000 clones, 74% detected once. What was sequenced was PBMCs. The receptors here all came from a young man in good health and CMV-seronegative.

The CDR3 bases are TGCGCCAGCAGCCAAGACAGGGGGAGGACTAATGAAAAACTGTTTTTT. The encoded protein is CASSQDRGRTNEKLFF. The chain is built from TRBV4-3 and TRBJ1-4; 7 nucleotides agree with TRBD1. CDR3 length: 16 amino acids. In germline, CDR1 is LGHNA, CDR2 YSLEER. V shed 0 bases and J 2 bases; nucleotides not matched to a gene: 3.

The V and J genes are TRBV5-1 and TRBJ2-1; TRBD2 agrees at 7 bases. CDR1 SGHRS and CDR2 YFSETQ come from the germline V gene. V shed 5 bases, J shed 0 bases, and the junction held 8 bases outside the gene matches. This CDR3 has 16 amino acids. Here the CDR3 reads CASSLLAASSYNEQFF. DNA for the CDR3: TGCGCCAGCAGTCTCCTAGCGGCGAGCTCCTACAATGAGCAGTTCTTC.

The chain couples TRBV27 to TRBJ2-7; 9 bases match TRBD1. J lost 4 bases, V lost 4 bases, and 14 bases had no gene match. Germline lookup yields CDR1 MNHEY and CDR2 SMNVEV (reference sequence). The length of the CDR3 is 17 residues. CDR3 amino acids: CASSSLGSGTGHYEQYF. For the CDR3, the DNA is TGTGCCAGCAGTTCCCTCGGGAGCGGGACAGGGCATTACGAGCAGTACTTC.

CDR3 DNA: TGTGCCAGCAGTTCGATCCGGGACGGGGGTCATGGCTACACCTTC. Amino acid sequence: CASSSIRDGGHGYTF. The rearrangement links TRBV6-1 to TRBJ1-2; D is possibly TRBD1 (5 bases). CDR1 and CDR2 (germline): MNHNS, SASEGT. The CDR3 is 15 residues long. The V gene lost 5 bases and the J gene lost 6 bases, with 19 bases spanning the gap.

The chain joins TRBV7-5 to TRBJ2-7; TRBD1 is the table's D call, not checked against the DNA. TRBV7-5 is flagged as a pseudogene. CDR3 size: 16 residues. This CDR3 is CVRSLGQGRRQGEQYF. In DNA form, the CDR3 reads TGTGTCAGAAGCTTGGGACAGGGCCGGCGACAAGGCGAGCAGTACTTC.

J is TRBJ2-2 and V is TRBV9, with D possibly being TRBD2 (5 bases). CDR1 is SGDLS and CDR2 is YYNGEE in the germline V gene. V gave up 5 bases and J gave up 7 bases, with 12 bases separating them. The CDR3 runs 13 residues. The CDR3 DNA reads TGTGCCAGCAGTCCTCGGACTGGCGGGGAGCTGTTTTTT. It encodes CASSPRTGGELFF.

The chain carries TRBV7-9 and TRBJ2-1; 7 bases fit TRBD2. V lost 4 bases, J lost 0 bases, and 9 bases stayed unmatched. CDR1 and CDR2 from the germline V gene are SEHNR and FQNEAQ (reference sequence). This CDR3 spans 17 amino acids. The CDR3 sequence: CASSSALLAFSYNEQFF. The CDR3 nucleotides are TGTGCCAGCAGCTCCGCCCTACTAGCGTTCTCCTACAATGAGCAGTTCTTC.

The CDR3 region is CASGGGGNSGNTIYF. CDR3 nucleotides: TGCGCCAGCGGGGGTGGCGGGAACTCTGGAAACACCATATATTTT. V usage is TRBV10-1 and J usage is TRBJ1-3, with D perhaps matching TRBD1 (5 bases). Deletions cut 8 bases from V and 0 bases from J, with 14 bases between. The CDR3 totals 15 residues. The V gene's germline CDR1 is WNHNN and CDR2 SYGVQD (reference sequence).

V is TRBV27 and J is TRBJ1-1; 9 bases are a match to TRBD1. The CDR3 length is 14 residues. The germline CDR1 and CDR2 sequences are MNHEY and SMNVEV (reference sequence). The V gene end was trimmed by 8 bases and the J gene end by 5 bases; junction bases not matched to a gene: 9. DNA for the CDR3: TGTGCCAGCTCCTCATTGACAGGGGGGACTGAAGCTTTCTTT. Its protein product is CASSSLTGGTEAFF.

This clone has just one count. This chain connects TRBV7-9 to TRBJ1-2, with D perhaps matching TRBD1 (6 bases). The length of the CDR3 is 12 residues. Germline V lookup: CDR1 SEHNR, CDR2 FQNEAQ (reference sequence). V gave up 6 bases and J gave up 4 bases, with 9 bases separating them. The CDR3 loop is CASSQDSYGYTF. In DNA form, the CDR3 reads TGTGCCAGCAGTCAGGACAGCTATGGCTACACCTTC. Filled out from reference TRBV7-9 and TRBJ1-2, the complete variable domain reads DTGVSQNPRHKITKRGQNVTFRCDPISEHNRLYWYRQTLGQGPEFLTYFQNEAQLEKSRLLSDRFSAERPKGSFSTLEIQRTEQGDSAMYLCASSQDSYGYTFGSGTRLTVV.

The chain is built from TRBV6-1 and TRBJ2-1; possibly TRBD1 for D (5 bases). Germline CDR1 MNHNS, CDR2 SASEGT. The germline V and J ends were trimmed by 2 bases and 12 bases, with 8 bases remaining between them. The CDR3 runs 11 residues. Here the CDR3 reads CASSENRRQFF. The CDR3 coding sequence is TGTGCCAGCAGTGAAAACAGGCGGCAGTTCTTC.

The chain uses TRBV7-9 and TRBJ2-7; 8 bases align to TRBD1. Germline V gene sequence: CDR1 SEHNR, CDR2 FQNEAQ (reference sequence). This CDR3 comprises 15 residues. The trim removed 1 base at V and 1 base at J, leaving 3 bases unmatched. CDR3 DNA sequence: TGTGCCAGCAGCTTAGAAGGGACAGGTTCCTACGAGCAGTACTTC. This sequence encodes CASSLEGTGSYEQYF.

V gene TRBV19 combines with J gene TRBJ1-3; D perhaps matches TRBD1 (5 bases). This CDR3 is built from 14 residues. Between the trimmed V and J ends, which lost 3 bases and 0 bases, there was a span of 6 bases. The V gene's germline CDR1 is LNHDA and CDR2 SQIVND (reference sequence). The CDR3 DNA reads as TGTGCCAGTAGTATCGACAGCTCTGGAAACACCATATATTTT. This sequence encodes CASSIDSSGNTIYF.

The rearrangement joins TRBV10-3 to TRBJ2-7; D unclear. CDR3 length equals 13 residues. Trimming took off 8 bases at V and 0 bases at J, with 11 bases between the two ends. CDR1 and CDR2 (germline): ENHRY, SYGVKD. The DNA of the CDR3 is TGTGCCATCTCTAGTCCGGGCTCCTACGAGCAGTACTTC. It specifies CAISSPGSYEQYF.

This clone was observed a single time. This chain uses TRBV5-1 with TRBJ1-6; 8 bases are shared with TRBD1. Germline values: CDR1 SGHRS, CDR2 YFSETQ. J lost 9 bases, V lost 4 bases, and 6 bases had no gene match. This CDR3 is built from 14 residues. The CDR3 sequence is CASSIGQGVSPLHF. For the CDR3, the DNA is TGCGCCAGCAGCATAGGACAGGGAGTTTCACCCCTCCACTTT.

This chain joins TRBV18 and TRBJ2-7, with a tentative D call TRBD1 (6 bases). Trimming shortened V by 8 bases and J by 3 bases, and 14 bases separated the two germline ends. Germline lookup yields CDR1 KGHSH and CDR2 LQKENI. CDR3 length equals 13 residues. The CDR3 protein is CASTIQQGYEQYF. The CDR3, as DNA: TGTGCCAGCACCATTCAACAGGGCTACGAGCAGTACTTC.